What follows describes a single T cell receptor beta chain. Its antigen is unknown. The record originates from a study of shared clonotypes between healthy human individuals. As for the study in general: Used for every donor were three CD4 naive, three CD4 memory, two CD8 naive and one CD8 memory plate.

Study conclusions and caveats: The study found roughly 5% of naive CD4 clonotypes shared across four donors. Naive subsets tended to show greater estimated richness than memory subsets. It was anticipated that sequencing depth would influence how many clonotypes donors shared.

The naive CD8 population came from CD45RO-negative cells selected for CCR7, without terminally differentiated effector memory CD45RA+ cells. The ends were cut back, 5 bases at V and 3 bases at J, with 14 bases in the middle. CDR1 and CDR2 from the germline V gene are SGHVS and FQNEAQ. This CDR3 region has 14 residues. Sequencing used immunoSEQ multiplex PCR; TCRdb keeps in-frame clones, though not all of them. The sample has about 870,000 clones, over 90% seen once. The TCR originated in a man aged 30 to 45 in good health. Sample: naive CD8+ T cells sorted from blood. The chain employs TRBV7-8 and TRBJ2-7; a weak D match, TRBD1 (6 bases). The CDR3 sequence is CASSLDSLLYEQYF. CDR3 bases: TGTGCCAGCAGCCTGGACAGTTTACTCTACGAGCAGTACTTC.